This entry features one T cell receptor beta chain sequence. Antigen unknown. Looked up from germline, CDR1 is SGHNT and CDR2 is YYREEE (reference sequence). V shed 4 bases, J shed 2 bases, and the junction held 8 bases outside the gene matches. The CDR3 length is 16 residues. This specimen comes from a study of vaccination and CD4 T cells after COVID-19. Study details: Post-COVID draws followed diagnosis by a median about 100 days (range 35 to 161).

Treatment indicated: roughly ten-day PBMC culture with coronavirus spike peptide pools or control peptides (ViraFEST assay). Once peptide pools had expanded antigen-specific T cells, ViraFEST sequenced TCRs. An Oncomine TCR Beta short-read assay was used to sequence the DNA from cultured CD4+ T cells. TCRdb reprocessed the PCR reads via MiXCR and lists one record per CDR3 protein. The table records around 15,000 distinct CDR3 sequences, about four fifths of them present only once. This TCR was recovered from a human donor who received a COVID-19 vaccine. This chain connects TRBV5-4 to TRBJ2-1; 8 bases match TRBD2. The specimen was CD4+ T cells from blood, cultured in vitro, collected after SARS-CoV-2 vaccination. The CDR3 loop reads CASSAKSGGTYNEQFF. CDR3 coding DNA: TGTGCCAGCAGCGCGAAAAGCGGGGGTACCTACAATGAGCAGTTCTTC.